The subject of this entry is one T cell receptor beta chain. The sequencing template was cDNA reverse transcribed from extracted RNA. Assay: immunoSEQ multiplex PCR; the TCRdb copy retains only in-frame clones and omits some. The profile shows approximately 140,000 clones, about 86% of them singletons. These data come from a study of CD8+ T cells in alopecia areata. Sample treatment: oral pan-JAK inhibitor, 5-10 mg twice daily. CDR1 is SGHDN, CDR2 FVKESK, per germline. The CDR3 runs 12 residues. V was pared by 7 bases and J by 5 bases, with 11 bases between. The sequencing here drew on CD8+ T cells sorted from blood, taken at week 4, from a patient treated with tofacitinib. The chain couples TRBV14 to TRBJ1-1; D gene unclear. This TCR derives from a human donor with alopecia areata. CDR3 nucleotides: TGTGCCAGCAACAGTGGGGAGACTGAAGCTTTCTTT. It specifies CASNSGETEAFF.